A selection of T cell receptor beta chains follows, all from one sample in a study of response to subunit inactivated influenza vaccine. Each CDR3 protein gets one entry after TCRdb re-called the RT-PCR reads with MiXCR. This repertoire shows some 550,000 distinct CDR3 sequences, around 25% found once; its top ten account for under 3.5%. The same data also went into a second study, on T cells expressing NK-cell markers.

The source was CD4+ T cells sorted from PBMCs, collected roughly 13 days after vaccination. Receptors originate from a man in his fifties or sixties who received an inactivated influenza vaccine. The conserved cysteine and the conserved F or W are not part of the CDR3 here. A D gene is named only where the DNA matches it firmly. Rows give clone size only sometimes, using once, few, many, or a class for an expanded clone.

>TRBV5-1|NA|TRBJ2-7|TRBD2
ASRFSGRVREQY
>TRBV5-5|NA|TRBJ2-3|TRBD2
ASRYSGISTDTQY
>TRBV20-1|NA|TRBJ2-1|NA
SVRLRGYYNEQF
>TRBV20-1|many|TRBJ2-3|NA
SAPGTSDTQY
>TRBV7-2|few|TRBJ2-3|TRBD2
ASSLVPSGGPKDTQY
>TRBV13|many|TRBJ1-3|NA
ASSLGDSSGNTIY
>TRBV5-1|few|TRBJ2-1|NA
ASSLQGEPYNEQF
>TRBV20-1|NA|TRBJ2-7|NA
SAGKGRATSYEQY
>TRBV7-2|NA|TRBJ2-3|NA
ASSFPHSPDTQY
>TRBV2|NA|TRBJ2-2|NA
ASRAGTLNTGELF
>TRBV5-5|few|TRBJ1-5|NA
ASSQGGGSGNQPQH
>TRBV20-1|NA|TRBJ2-1|NA
SAREWGRAYNEQF
>TRBV5-6|many|TRBJ2-2|NA
ASKVTPQAGELF
>TRBV11-2|NA|TRBJ2-1|NA
ASSPDLGHEQF
>TRBV7-2|many|TRBJ2-5|TRBD2
ASSMGLVETQY
>TRBV28|many|TRBJ1-2|NA
ASSIPPGGYT
>TRBV20-1|NA|TRBJ1-2|TRBD1
SARPGGNGYT
>TRBV28|NA|TRBJ2-1|NA
ASSFRQQF
>TRBV20-1|few|TRBJ2-1|NA
SARMGSSYNEQF
>TRBV7-7|once|TRBJ2-1|TRBD1
ASSFTGVGEQF
>TRBV5-1|few|TRBJ2-1|NA
ASSLGHTTDNEQF
>TRBV7-3|NA|TRBJ2-3|TRBD2
ASSLGPAGGPDTQY
>TRBV7-2|NA|TRBJ2-5|NA
ASSLNMMGAQY
>TRBV9|NA|TRBJ2-1|TRBD2
ASSVDPGGPDEQF
>TRBV24-1|few|TRBJ2-3|NA
ATSDTRENTDTQY
>TRBV28|NA|TRBJ1-5|NA
ASSFRGGRQPQH
>TRBV18|NA|TRBJ2-1|TRBD2
ASSLWTSGSGNEQF
>TRBV4-2|few|TRBJ1-3|NA
ASSQQRDLS
>TRBV6-1|many|TRBJ1-6|NA
ASRQTRYNSPLH
>TRBV25-1|NA|TRBJ2-5|NA
ASSDTGGPQETQY
>TRBV29-1|NA|TRBJ2-7|TRBD1
SVRQGTQAEQY
>TRBV18|NA|TRBJ2-5|TRBD2
ASSPLRGRYQETQY
>TRBV28|few|TRBJ2-2|TRBD2
ASKLSGNLNTGELF
>TRBV28|once|TRBJ2-7|NA
PSSLGDRSGEQY
>TRBV9|few|TRBJ1-6|NA
ASSVRGSFNSPLH
>TRBV19|many|TRBJ1-2|TRBD1
ASRGQDYGYT
>TRBV12-3/TRBV12-4|few|TRBJ2-5|NA
ASSLSSEETQY
>TRBV5-1|NA|TRBJ1-6|NA
ASSLAGSASPLH
>TRBV7-9|NA|TRBJ2-3|NA
ASSLGGSYTQY
>TRBV7-9|NA|TRBJ2-2|NA
ASSLTQGTGELF
>TRBV6-1|NA|TRBJ2-7|NA
AIRTDSYEQY
>TRBV6-1|NA|TRBJ2-2|NA
ASTLNRDTGELF
>TRBV7-2|few|TRBJ1-2|NA
ASRGNYGYT
>TRBV9|NA|TRBJ2-1|NA
ASSGHLAFYNEQF
>TRBV5-6|NA|TRBJ2-7|TRBD1
ASSVRDSSYEQH
>TRBV6-2/TRBV6-3|NA|TRBJ2-7|NA
ASSSSRTLRSYEQY
>TRBV20-1|few|TRBJ1-2|TRBD1
SARPGSGGSNYGYT
>TRBV21-1|few|TRBJ2-7|NA
ASSKGSRSYEQY
>TRBV5-6|few|TRBJ1-3|NA
ASSFERGSGNTIY
>TRBV6-5|NA|TRBJ1-4|NA
ASSSRLGGTMGGEKLF
>TRBV4-2|NA|TRBJ2-7|TRBD2
ASSHSGTNSYEQY
>TRBV27|NA|TRBJ2-7|NA
ASSLYPGASYEQY
>TRBV7-9|NA|TRBJ1-2|NA
ASSLETSIYGYT
>TRBV10-3|NA|TRBJ2-3|TRBD2
AISAGLAWDTDTQY
>TRBV12-3/TRBV12-4|NA|TRBJ2-1|TRBD2
ASKTSGGIYNEQF
>TRBV18|NA|TRBJ2-1|TRBD1
ASSPQGAYYNEQF
>TRBV7-2|few|TRBJ1-1|NA
ASSYPVGERAF
>TRBV27|few|TRBJ1-5|NA
ASSLSGQYGQPQH